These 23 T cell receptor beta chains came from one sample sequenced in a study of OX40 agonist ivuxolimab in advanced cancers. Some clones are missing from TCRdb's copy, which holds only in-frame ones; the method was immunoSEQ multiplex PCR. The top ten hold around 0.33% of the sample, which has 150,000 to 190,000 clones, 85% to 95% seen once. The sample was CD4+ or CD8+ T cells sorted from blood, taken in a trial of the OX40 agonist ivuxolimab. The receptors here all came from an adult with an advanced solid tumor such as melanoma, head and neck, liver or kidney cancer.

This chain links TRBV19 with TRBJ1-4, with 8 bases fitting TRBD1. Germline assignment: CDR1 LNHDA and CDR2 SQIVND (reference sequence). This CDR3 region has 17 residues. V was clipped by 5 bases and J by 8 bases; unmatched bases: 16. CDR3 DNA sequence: TGTGCCAGTAGTCGGGCGACAGGGGCTACGTGGGAAGAAAAACTGTTTTTT. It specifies CASSRATGATWEEKLFF.

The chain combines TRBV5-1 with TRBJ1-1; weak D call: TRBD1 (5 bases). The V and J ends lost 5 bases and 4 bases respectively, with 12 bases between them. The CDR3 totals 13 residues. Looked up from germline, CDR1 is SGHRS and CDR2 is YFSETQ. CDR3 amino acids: CASSGGGFTEAFF. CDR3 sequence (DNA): TGCGCCAGCAGTGGGGGAGGTTTCACTGAAGCTTTCTTT.

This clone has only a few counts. CDR3 sequence reads: CASSIGASYGYTF. For the CDR3, the DNA is TGTGCCAGTAGTATTGGAGCTAGCTATGGCTACACCTTC. The rearrangement uses TRBV19 and TRBJ1-2, with D unresolved. Looked up from germline, CDR1 is LNHDA and CDR2 is SQIVND (reference sequence). The CDR3 spans 13 residues. Between the trimmed V and J ends, which lost 3 bases and 4 bases, there was a span of 9 bases.

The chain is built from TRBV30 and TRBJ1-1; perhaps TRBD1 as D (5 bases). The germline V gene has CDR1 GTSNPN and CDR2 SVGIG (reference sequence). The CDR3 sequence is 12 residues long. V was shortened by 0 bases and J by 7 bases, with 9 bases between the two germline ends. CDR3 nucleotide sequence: TGTGCCTGGAGTGTACAGGCTTTTGAAGCTTTCTTT. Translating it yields CAWSVQAFEAFF.

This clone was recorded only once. CDR3 loop: CASSLGRVTGELFF. For the CDR3, the DNA is TGTGCCAGCAGCTTGGGCCGAGTCACCGGGGAGCTGTTTTTT. The chain couples TRBV5-6 to TRBJ2-2, with D unresolved. Germline values: CDR1 SGHDT, CDR2 YYEEEE. Trimming cost V 0 bases and J 4 bases, with 7 bases left between them. This CDR3 is 14 amino acids long.

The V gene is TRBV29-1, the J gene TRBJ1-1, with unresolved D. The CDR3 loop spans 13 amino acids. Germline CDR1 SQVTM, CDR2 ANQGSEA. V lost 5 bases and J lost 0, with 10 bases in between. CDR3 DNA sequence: TGCAGCGTTCGTTCCGACCTGAACACTGAAGCTTTCTTT. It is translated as CSVRSDLNTEAFF.

The CDR3 region is CASSWTNSHYNEQFF. For the CDR3, the DNA is TGCGCCAGCAGCTGGACTAATAGTCACTACAATGAGCAGTTCTTC. The chain combines TRBV5-1 with TRBJ2-1; TRBD2 is a possible D gene (6 bases). CDR1 is SGHRS and CDR2 is YFSETQ in the germline V gene. V gave up 3 bases and J gave up 3 bases, with 13 bases separating them. This CDR3 has 15 amino acids. The complete variable domain, with remaining parts taken from reference TRBV5-1 and TRBJ2-1, reads KAGVTQTPRYLIKTRGQQVTLSCSPISGHRSVSWYQQTPGQGLQFLFEYFSETQRNKGNFPGRFSGRQFSNSRSEMNVSTLELGDSALYLCASSWTNSHYNEQFFGPGTRLTVL.

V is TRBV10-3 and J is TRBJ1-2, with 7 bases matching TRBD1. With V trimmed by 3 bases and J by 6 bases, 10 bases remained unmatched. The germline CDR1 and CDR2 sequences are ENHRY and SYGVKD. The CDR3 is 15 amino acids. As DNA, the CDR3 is TGTGCCATCAGTGATAAAGGGGCAGGGGGAAATGGCTACACCTTC. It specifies CAISDKGAGGNGYTF.

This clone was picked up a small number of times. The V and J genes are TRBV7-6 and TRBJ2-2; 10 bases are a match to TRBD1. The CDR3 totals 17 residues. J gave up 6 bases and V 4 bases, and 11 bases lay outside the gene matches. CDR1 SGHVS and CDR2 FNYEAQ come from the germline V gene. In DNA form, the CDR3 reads TGTGCCAGCAGCTCTAGGCCGACAGGGGGCGTATCCGGGGAGCTGTTTTTT. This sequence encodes CASSSRPTGGVSGELFF.

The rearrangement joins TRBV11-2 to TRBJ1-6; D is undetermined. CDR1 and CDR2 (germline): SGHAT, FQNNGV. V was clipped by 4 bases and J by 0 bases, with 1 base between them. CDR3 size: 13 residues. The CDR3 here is CASSSSYNSPLHF. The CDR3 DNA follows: TGTGCCAGCAGCTCCTCCTATAATTCACCCCTCCACTTT.

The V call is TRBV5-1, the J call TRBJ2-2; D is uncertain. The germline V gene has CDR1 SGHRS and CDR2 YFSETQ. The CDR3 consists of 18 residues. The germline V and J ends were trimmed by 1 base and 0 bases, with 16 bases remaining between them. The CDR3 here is CASSLRQANIPNTGELFF. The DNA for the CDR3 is TGCGCCAGCAGCTTGAGGCAGGCAAACATCCCGAACACCGGGGAGCTGTTTTTT.

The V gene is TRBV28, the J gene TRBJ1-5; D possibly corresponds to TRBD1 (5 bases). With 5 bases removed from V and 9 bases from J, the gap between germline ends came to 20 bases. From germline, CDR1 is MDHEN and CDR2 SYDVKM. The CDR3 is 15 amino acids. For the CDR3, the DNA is TGTGCCAGCAGTCCCCCGGGGGAAGCAGTTGGGCCCCAGCATTTT. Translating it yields CASSPPGEAVGPQHF.

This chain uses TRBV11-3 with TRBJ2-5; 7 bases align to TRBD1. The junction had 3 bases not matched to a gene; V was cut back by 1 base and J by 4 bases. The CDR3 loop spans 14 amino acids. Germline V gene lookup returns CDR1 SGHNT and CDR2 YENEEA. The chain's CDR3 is CASSLGQGRETQYF. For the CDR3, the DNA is TGTGCCAGCAGCTTAGGACAGGGAAGAGAGACCCAGTACTTC.

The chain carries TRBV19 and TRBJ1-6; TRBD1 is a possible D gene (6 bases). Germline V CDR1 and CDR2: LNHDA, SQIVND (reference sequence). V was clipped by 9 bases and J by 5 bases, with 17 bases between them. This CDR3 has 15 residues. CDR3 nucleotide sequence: TGTGCCAGCCGCCCAATAGGGGGAGATAATTCACCCCTCCACTTT. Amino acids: CASRPIGGDNSPLHF.

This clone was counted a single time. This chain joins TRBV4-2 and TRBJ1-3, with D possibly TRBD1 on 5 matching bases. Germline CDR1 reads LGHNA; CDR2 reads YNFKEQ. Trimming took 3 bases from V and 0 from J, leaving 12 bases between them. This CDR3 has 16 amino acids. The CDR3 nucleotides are TGTGCCAGCAGCCACTCGGGACCGAGCTCTGGAAACACCATATATTTT. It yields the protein CASSHSGPSSGNTIYF.

The CDR3 sequence is CASSHDREHNSPLHF. The CDR3 DNA sequence: TGTGCCAGCAGCCATGACAGGGAACATAATTCACCCCTCCACTTT. The chain employs TRBV7-8 and TRBJ1-6; 7 nucleotides match TRBD1. CDR3 length equals 15 residues. CDR1 is SGHVS, CDR2 FQNEAQ, per germline. V lost 5 bases and J lost 5; bases outside the gene matches: 6.

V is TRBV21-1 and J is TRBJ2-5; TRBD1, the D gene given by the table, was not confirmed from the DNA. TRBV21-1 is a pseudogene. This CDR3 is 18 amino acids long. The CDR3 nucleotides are TGTGCCAGCAGCAAAGAGGGGGGACAGGGGGCTTCAAGGGAGACCCAGTACTTC. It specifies CASSKEGGQGASRETQYF.

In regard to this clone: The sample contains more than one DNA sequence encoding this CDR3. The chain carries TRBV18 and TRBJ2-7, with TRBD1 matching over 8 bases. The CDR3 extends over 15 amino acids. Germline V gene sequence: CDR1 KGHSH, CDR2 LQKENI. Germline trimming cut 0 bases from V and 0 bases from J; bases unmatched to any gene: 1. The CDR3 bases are TGTGCCAGCTCACCACCGGACAGGGCCTCCTACGAGCAGTACTTC. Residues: CASSPPDRASYEQYF.

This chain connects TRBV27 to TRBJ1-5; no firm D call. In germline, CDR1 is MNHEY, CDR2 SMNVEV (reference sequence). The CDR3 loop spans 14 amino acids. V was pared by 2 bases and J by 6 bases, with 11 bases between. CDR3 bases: TGTGCCAGCAGTTTAGCTTGGGGTACTCAGCCCCAGCATTTT. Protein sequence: CASSLAWGTQPQHF.

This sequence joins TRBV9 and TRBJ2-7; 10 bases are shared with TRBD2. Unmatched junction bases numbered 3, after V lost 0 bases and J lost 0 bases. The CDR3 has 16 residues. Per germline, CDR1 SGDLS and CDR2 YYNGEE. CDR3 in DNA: TGTGCCAGCAGCGTAGGCCCTAGCGGGAGCTCCTACGAGCAGTACTTC. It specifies CASSVGPSGSSYEQYF.

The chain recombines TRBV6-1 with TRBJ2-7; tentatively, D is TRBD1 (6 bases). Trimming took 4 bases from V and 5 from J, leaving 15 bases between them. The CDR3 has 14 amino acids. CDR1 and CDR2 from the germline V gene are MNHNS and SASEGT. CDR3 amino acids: CASSALRTADEQYF. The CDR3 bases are TGTGCCAGCAGTGCCCTCAGGACAGCCGACGAGCAGTACTTC.

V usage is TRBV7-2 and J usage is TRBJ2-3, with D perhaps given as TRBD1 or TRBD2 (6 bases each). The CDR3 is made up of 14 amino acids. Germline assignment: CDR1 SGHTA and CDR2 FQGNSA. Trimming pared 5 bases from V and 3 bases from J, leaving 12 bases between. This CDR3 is CASSPGGLTDTQYF. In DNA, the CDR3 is TGTGCCAGCAGCCCCGGGGGCCTTACAGATACGCAGTATTTT.

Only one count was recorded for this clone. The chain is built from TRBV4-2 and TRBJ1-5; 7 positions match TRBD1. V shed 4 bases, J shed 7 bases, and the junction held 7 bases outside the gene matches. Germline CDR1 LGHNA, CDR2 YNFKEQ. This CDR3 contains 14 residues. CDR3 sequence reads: CASSPGQEDQPQHF. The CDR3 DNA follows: TGTGCCAGCAGCCCAGGACAGGAGGACCAGCCCCAGCATTTT.